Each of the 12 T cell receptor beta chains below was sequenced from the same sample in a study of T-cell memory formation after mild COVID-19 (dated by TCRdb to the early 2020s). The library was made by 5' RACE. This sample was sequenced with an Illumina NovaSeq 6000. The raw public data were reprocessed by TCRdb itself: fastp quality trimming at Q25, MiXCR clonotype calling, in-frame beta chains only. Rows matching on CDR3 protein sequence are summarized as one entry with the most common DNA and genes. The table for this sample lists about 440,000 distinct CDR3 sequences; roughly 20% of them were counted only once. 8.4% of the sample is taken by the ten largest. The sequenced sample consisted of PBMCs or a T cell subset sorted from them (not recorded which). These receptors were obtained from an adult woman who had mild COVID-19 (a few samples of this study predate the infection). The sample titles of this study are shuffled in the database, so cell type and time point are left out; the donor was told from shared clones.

The CDR3: CASSFSPGEYNEQFF. The CDR3 nucleotides are TGTGCCAGCAGTTTCAGCCCAGGGGAGTACAATGAGCAGTTCTTC. This sequence joins TRBV12-3 or TRBV12-4 and TRBJ2-1; D may be TRBD1 (6 bases). V lost 3 bases and J 4 bases, leaving 13 bases between the germline ends. This CDR3 comprises 15 residues.

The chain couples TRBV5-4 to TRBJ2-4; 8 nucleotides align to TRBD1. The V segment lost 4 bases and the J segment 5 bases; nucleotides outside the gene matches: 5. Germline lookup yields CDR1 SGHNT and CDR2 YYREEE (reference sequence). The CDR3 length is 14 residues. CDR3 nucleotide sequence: TGTGCCAGCAGCCTCACGGGACAGGAAAACATTCAGTACTTC. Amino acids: CASSLTGQENIQYF.

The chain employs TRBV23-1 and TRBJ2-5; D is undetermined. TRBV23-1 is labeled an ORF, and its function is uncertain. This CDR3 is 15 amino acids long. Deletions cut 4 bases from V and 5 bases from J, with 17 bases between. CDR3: CASSLQPTRMETQYF. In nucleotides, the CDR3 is TGCGCCAGCAGTCTCCAGCCGACCAGGATGGAGACCCAGTACTTC.

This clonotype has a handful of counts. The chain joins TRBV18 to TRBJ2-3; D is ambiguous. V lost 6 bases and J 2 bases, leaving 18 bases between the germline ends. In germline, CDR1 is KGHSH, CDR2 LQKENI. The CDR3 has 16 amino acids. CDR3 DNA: TGTGCCAGCTCGCCCCGGGCCAACACCTACACAGATACGCAGTATTTT. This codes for CASSPRANTYTDTQYF.

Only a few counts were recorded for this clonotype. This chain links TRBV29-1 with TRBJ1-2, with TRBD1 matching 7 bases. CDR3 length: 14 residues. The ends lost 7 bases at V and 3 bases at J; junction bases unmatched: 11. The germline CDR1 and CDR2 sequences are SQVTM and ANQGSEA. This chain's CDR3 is CSAVGQQDYYGYTF. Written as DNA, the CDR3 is TGCAGCGCAGTGGGACAGCAAGACTACTATGGCTACACCTTC.

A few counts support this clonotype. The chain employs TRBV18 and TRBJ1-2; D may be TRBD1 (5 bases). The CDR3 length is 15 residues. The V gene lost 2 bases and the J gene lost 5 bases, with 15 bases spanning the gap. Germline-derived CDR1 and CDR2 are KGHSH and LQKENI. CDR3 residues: CASSPELGVRYGYTF. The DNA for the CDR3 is TGTGCCAGCTCACCAGAGCTAGGGGTACGGTATGGCTACACCTTC. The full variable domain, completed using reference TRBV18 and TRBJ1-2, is NAGVMQNPRHLVRRRGQEARLRCSPMKGHSHVYWYRQLPEEGLKFMVYLQKENIIDESGMPKERFSAEFPKEGPSILRIQQVVRGDSAAYFCASSPELGVRYGYTFGSGTRLTVV.

CDR3 sequence: CAISENGDIQYF. CDR3 nucleotides: TGTGCCATCAGTGAAAACGGAGACATTCAGTACTTC. This chain joins TRBV10-3 and TRBJ2-4; D is undetermined. Per germline, CDR1 ENHRY and CDR2 SYGVKD. There are 12 residues in the CDR3. Between the trimmed V and J ends, which lost 3 bases and 8 bases, there was a span of 8 bases.

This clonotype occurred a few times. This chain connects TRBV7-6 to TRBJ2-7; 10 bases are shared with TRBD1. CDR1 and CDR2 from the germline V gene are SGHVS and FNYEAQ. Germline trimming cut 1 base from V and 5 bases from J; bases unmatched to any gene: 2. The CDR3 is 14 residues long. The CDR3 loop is CASSLEGQGNEQYF. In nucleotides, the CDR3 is TGTGCCAGCAGCTTAGAGGGACAGGGGAACGAGCAGTACTTC.

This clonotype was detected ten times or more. The CDR3 region is CASSSRGGYNEQFF. DNA for the CDR3: TGTGCCAGCAGCTCACGGGGGGGCTACAATGAGCAGTTCTTC. The V call is TRBV12-3 or TRBV12-4, the J call TRBJ2-1; 8 bases match TRBD2. The CDR3 has 14 amino acids. V trimming: 6 bases; J trimming: 3 bases; junction bases outside the gene matches: 4.

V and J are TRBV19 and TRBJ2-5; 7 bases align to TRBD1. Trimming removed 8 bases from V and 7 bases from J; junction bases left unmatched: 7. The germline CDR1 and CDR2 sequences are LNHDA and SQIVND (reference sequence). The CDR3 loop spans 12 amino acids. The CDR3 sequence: CASATGIGTQYF. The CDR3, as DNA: TGTGCCAGTGCGACAGGGATCGGGACCCAGTACTTC.

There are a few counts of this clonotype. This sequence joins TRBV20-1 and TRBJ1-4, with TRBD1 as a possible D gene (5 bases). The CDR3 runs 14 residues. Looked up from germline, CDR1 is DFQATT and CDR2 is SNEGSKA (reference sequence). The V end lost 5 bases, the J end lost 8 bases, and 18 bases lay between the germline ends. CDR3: CSAFPGLGGEKLFF. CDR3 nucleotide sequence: TGCAGTGCTTTTCCGGGACTGGGAGGGGAAAAACTGTTTTTT.

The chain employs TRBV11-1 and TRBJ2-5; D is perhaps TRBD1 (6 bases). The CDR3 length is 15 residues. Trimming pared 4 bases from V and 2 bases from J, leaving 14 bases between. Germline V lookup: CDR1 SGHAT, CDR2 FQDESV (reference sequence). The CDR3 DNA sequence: TGTGCCAGCAGCTCCCAAACAGGGAAACAAGAGACCCAGTACTTC. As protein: CASSSQTGKQETQYF.